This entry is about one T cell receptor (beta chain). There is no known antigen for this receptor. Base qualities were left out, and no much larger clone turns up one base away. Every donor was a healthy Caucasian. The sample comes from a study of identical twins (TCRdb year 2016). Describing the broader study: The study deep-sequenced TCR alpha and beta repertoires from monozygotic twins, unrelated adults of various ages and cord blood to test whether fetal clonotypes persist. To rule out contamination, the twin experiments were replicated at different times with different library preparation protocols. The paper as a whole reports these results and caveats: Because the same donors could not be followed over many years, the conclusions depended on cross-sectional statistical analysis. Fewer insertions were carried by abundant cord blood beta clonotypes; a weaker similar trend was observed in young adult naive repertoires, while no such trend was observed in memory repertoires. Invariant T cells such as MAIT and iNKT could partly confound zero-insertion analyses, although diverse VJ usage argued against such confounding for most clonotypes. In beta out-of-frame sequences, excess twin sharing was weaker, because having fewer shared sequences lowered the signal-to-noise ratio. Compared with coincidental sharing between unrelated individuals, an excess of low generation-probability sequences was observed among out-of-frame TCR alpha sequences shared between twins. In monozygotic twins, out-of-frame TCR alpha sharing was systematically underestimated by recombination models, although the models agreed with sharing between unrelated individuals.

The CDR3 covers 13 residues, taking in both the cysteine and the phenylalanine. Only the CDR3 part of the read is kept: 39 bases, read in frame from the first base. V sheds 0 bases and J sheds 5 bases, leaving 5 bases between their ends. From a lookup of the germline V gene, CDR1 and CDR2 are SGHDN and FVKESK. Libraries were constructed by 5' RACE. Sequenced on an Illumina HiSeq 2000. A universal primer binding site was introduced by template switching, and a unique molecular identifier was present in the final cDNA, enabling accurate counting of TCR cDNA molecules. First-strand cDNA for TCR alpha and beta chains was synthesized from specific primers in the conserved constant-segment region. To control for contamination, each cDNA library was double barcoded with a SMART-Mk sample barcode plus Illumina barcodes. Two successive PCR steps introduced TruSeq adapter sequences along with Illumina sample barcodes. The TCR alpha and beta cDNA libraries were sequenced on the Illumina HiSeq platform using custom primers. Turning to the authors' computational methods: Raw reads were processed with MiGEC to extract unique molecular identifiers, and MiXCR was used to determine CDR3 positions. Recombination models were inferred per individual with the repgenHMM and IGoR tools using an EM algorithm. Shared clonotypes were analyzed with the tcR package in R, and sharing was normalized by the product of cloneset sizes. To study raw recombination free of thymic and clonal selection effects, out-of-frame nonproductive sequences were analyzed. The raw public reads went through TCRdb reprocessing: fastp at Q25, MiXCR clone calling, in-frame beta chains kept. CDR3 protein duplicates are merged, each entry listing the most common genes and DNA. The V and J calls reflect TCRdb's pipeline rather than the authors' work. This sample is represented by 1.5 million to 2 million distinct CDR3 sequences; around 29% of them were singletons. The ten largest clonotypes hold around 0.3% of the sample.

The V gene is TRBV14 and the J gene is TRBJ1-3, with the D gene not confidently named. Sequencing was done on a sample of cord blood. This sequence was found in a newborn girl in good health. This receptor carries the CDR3 CASSQDFRNTIYF. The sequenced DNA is TGTGCCAGCAGCCAAGATTTCAGAAACACCATATATTTT.